This T cell receptor (beta chain) is drawn from a study of blood T cell repertoires in COVID-19. Germline V gene lookup returns CDR1 LGHDT and CDR2 YNNKEL (reference sequence). This CDR3 contains 14 residues. The junction had 8 bases not matched to a gene; V was cut back by 6 bases and J by 5 bases. Sequenced by immunoSEQ multiplex PCR; TCRdb stores in-frame clones only, minus some. The table shows about 95,000 clones, with approximately 89% occurring only once. The sequencing input was peripheral blood. This clonotype originated in a human donor in a cohort sampled during active COVID-19. V gene TRBV3-1 (or the pseudogene TRBV3-2) combines with J gene TRBJ2-3; TRBD2 agrees at 7 bases. The CDR3 spells CASRRSGEGDTQYF. CDR3 in DNA: TGTGCCAGCAGGCGAAGCGGGGAGGGAGATACGCAGTATTTT.